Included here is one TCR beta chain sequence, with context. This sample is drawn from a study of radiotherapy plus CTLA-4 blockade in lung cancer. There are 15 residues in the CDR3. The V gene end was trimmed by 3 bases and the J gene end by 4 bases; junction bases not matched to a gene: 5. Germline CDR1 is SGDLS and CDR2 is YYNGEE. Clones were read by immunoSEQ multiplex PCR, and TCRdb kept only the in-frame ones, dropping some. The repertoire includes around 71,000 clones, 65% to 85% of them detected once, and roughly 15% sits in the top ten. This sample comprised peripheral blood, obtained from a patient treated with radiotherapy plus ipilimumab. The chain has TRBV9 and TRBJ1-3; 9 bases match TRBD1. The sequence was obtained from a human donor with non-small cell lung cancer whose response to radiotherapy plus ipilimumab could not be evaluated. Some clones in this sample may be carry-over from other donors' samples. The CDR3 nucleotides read TGTGCCAGCAGCGCGGGACAGGGTACCGGAAACACCATATATTTT. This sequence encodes CASSAGQGTGNTIYF.